The rows below give T cell receptor beta chains drawn from one sample of a study of cytomegalovirus exposure and HLA in healthy donors. Clones were read by immunoSEQ multiplex PCR, and TCRdb kept only the in-frame ones, dropping some. This sample has roughly 100,000 clones; approximately 84% occur once, and the top ten carry 4.5% to 7%. What was sequenced was PBMCs. These receptors were taken from a woman between 18 and 30 years old in good health and CMV-seropositive. The conserved cysteine and the conserved F or W are not part of the CDR3 here. The D gene is left open where the match is weak.

TRBV6-6	TRBJ2-1	NA	ASSHREGNEQF
TRBV6-5	TRBJ2-1	NA	ASSYSQGGVNEQF
TRBV4-2	TRBJ2-3	TRBD1	ASNRQQGNTDTQY
TRBV7-9	TRBJ2-7	NA	ASSFSWSTGRDEQY
TRBV28	TRBJ2-7	TRBD1	ASSTPGTGGHEQY
TRBV6-4	TRBJ1-5	TRBD1	ASSVDRDQPQH
TRBV28	TRBJ2-7	NA	ASTQEYEQY
TRBV28	TRBJ2-1	NA	ASSPTLSETYNEQF
TRBV10-3	TRBJ1-2	TRBD1	AISNPGQGDYGYT
TRBV7-9	TRBJ1-5	NA	ASPDWSSEPQH
TRBV6-5	TRBJ1-4	NA	ASSPLQSPGEKLF
TRBV7-6	TRBJ1-4	TRBD1	ASSLFQGGFGANEKLF
TRBV6-5	TRBJ2-1	TRBD2	ASSLGLANYNEQF
TRBV19	TRBJ2-2	TRBD2	ASAGANTGELF